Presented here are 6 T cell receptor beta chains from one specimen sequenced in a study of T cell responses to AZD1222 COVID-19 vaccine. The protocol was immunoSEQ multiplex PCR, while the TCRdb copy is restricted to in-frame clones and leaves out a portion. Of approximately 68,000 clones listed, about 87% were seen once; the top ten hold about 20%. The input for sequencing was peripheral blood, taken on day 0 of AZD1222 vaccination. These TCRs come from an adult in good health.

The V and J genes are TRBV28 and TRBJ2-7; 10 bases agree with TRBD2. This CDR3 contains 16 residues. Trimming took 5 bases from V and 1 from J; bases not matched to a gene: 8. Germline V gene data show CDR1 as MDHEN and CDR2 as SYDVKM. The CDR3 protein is CASSPEPLAGSYEQYF. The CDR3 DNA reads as TGTGCCAGCAGTCCCGAACCACTAGCGGGGTCCTACGAGCAGTACTTC.

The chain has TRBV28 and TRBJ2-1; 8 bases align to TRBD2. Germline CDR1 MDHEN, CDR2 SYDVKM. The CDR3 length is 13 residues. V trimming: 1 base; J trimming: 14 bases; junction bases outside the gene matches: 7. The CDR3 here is CASSLSPQREKFF. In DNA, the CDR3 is TGTGCCAGCAGTTTATCCCCTCAGCGGGAGAAGTTCTTC.

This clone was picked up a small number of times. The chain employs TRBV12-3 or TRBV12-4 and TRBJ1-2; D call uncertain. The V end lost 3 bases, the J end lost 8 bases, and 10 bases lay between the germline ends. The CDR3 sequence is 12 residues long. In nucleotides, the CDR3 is TGTGCCAGCAGTTTTGGCGTAGTCGGCTACACCTTC. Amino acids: CASSFGVVGYTF.

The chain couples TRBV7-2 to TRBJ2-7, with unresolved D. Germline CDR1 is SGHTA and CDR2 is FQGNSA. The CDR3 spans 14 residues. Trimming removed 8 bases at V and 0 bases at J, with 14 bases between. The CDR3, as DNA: TGTGCCAGCGGCACCTCGTTCAGCTCCTACGAGCAGTACTTC. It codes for CASGTSFSSYEQYF.

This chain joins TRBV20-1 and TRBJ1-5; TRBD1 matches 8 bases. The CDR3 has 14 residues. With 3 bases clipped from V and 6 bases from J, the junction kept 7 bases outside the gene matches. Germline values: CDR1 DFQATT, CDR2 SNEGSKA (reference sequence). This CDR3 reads CSASDTGGAQPQHF. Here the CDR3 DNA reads TGCAGTGCTAGTGATACAGGGGGGGCTCAGCCCCAGCATTTT.

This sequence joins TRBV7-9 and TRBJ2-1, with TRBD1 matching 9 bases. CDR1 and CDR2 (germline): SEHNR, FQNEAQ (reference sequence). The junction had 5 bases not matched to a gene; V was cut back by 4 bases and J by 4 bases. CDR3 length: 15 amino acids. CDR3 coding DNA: TGTGCCAGCAGCTCCGGACAGGGGATATACAATGAGCAGTTCTTC. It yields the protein CASSSGQGIYNEQFF.